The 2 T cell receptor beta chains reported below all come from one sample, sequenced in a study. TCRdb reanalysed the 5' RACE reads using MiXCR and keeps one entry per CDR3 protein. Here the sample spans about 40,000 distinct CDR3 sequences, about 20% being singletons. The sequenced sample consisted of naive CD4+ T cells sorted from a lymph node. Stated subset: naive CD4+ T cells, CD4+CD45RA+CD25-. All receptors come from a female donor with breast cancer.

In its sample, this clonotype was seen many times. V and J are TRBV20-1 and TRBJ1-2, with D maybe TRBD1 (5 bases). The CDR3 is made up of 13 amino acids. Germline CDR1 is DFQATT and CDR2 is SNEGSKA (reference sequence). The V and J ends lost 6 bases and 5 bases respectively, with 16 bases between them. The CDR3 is CSATRGEGYGYTF. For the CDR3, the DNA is TGCAGTGCAACGAGAGGGGAGGGATATGGCTACACCTTC.

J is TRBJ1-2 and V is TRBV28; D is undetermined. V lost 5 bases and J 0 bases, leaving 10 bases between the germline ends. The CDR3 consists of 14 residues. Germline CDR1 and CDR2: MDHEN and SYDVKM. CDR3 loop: CASSTPLTNYGYTF. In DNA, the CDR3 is TGTGCCAGCAGTACCCCACTTACTAACTATGGCTACACCTTC.